This note documents a single T cell receptor beta chain sequence. It was focal radiation plus CTLA-4 blockade with ipilimumab that patients with chemo-refractory metastatic non-small-cell lung cancer received. TCRdb's copy holds only in-frame clones and misses some; the assay was immunoSEQ multiplex PCR. The sample includes fewer than 90,000 clones, 75% to 90% of them seen just once. The CDR3 spans 14 residues. V lost 5 bases, J lost 9 bases, and 9 bases stayed unmatched. Germline CDR1 SGHAT, CDR2 FQNNGV. The data stem from a study of radiotherapy plus CTLA-4 blockade in lung cancer. About the study: Objective responses occurred in around 18% of patients; around 30% had disease control.

The chain has TRBV11-2 and TRBJ2-1, with 8 bases lining up with TRBD2. This TCR was recovered from a human donor with non-small cell lung cancer who had stable disease on radiotherapy plus ipilimumab. Sequencing was performed on peripheral blood, taken from a patient treated with radiotherapy plus ipilimumab. The CDR3 coding sequence is TGTGCCAGCAGCCGCCTCCCGGGAGGGGTTGAGCAGTTCTTC. The encoded protein is CASSRLPGGVEQFF.